This T cell receptor (beta chain) was identified in a study of OX40 agonist ivuxolimab in advanced cancers. The overall study: The study treated patients with ivuxolimab, an agonistic anti-OX40 (CD134) antibody. Hepatocellular carcinoma, melanoma, renal cell or head and neck cancer occurred in dose-escalation patients. Study results and caveats: Circulating CD4+ and CD8+ T cells showed clonal expansion by week 6 at 0.1 to 3.0 mg/kg. Among patients with partial responses at 0.1-3.0 mg/kg, clonal expansion was among the lowest.

With regard to this clone: No antigen is known for it.

Germline assignment: CDR1 SGHRS and CDR2 YFSETQ. This CDR3 has 14 amino acids. Trimming removed 5 bases from V and 0 bases from J, with 12 bases in between. Libraries were prepared by immunoSEQ multiplex PCR; TCRdb keeps only in-frame clonotypes and omits some of them. The sample carries 70,000 to 95,000 clones, roughly 84% recorded once. The specimen comprised CD4+ or CD8+ T cells sorted from blood, sampled in a trial of the OX40 agonist ivuxolimab. This chain connects TRBV5-1 to TRBJ2-7; possible D gene TRBD1, 5 bases. This receptor was identified in an adult with an advanced solid tumor such as melanoma, head and neck, liver or kidney cancer. CDR3 loop: CASSYDSSSYEQYF. CDR3 sequence (DNA): TGCGCCAGCAGTTACGACAGTAGCTCCTACGAGCAGTACTTC.